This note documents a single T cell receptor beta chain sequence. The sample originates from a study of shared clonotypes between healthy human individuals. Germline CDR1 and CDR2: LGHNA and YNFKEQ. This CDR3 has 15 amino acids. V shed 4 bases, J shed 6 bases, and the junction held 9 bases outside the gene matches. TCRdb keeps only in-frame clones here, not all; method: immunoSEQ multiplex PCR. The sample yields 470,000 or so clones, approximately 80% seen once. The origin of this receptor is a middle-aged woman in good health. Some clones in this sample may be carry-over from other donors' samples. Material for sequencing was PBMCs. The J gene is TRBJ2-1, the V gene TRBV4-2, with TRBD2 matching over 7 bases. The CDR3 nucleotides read TGTGCCAGCAGCCCTGGGGAAAGGGAGGGCAATGAGCAGTTCTTC. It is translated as CASSPGEREGNEQFF.